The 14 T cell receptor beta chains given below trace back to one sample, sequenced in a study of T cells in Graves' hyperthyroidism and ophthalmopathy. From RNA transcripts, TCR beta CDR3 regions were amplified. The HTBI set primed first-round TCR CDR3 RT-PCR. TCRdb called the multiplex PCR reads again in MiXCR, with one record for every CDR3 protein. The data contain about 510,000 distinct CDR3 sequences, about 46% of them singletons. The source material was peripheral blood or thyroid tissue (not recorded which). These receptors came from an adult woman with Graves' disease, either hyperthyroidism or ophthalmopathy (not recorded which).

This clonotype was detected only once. The CDR3 loop is CSVQDSSYTF. As DNA, the CDR3 is TGCAGCGTCCAGGATAGTAGCTACACCTTC. This chain joins TRBV29-1 and TRBJ1-2; D gene uncertain. In germline, CDR1 is SQVTM, CDR2 ANQGSEA. The CDR3 runs 10 residues. The germline V and J ends were trimmed by 6 bases and 9 bases, with 11 bases remaining between them.

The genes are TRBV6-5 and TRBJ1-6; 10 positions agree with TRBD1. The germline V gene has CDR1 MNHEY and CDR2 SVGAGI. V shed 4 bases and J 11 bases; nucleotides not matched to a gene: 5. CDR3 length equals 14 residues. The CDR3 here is CASSWTGGNPPLHF. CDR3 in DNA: TGTGCCAGCAGTTGGACAGGGGGAAATCCACCCCTCCACTTT.

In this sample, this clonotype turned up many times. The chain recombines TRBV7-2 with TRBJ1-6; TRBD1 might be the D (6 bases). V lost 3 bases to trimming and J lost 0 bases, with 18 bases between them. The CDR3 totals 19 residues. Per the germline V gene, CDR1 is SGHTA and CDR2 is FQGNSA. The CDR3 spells CASSFLLAGASSYNSPLHF. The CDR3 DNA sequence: TGTGCCAGCAGCTTTCTCCTGGCGGGGGCGAGCTCCTATAATTCACCCCTCCACTTT.

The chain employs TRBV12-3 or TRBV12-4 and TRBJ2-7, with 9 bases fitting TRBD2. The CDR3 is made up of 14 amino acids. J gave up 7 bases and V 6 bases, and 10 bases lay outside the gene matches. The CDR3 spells CASRWTSATGEQYF. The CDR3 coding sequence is TGTGCCAGCAGATGGACTAGCGCCACCGGGGAGCAGTACTTC.

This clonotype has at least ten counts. CDR3 residues: CSAKGLLGAHTEAFF. The CDR3, as DNA: TGCAGTGCTAAAGGCCTATTGGGGGCGCACACTGAAGCTTTCTTT. The chain has TRBV20-1 and TRBJ1-1; a possible D gene is TRBD1 (6 bases). V was pared by 4 bases and J by 3 bases, with 18 bases between. The germline CDR1 and CDR2 sequences are DFQATT and SNEGSKA (reference sequence). The CDR3 runs to 15 residues.

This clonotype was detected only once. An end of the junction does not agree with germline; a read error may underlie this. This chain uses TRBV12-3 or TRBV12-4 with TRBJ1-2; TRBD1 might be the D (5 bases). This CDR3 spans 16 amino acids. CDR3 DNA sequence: TGTGCCGGCAGTCAACTACTGGCAGGGACCAACTATGGCTACACCTTC. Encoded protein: CAGSQLLAGTNYGYTF.

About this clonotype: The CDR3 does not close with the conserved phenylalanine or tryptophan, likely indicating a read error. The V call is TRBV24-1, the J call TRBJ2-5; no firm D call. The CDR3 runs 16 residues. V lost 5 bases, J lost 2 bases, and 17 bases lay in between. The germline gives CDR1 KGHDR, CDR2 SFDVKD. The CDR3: CATSARDGRPQETQYL. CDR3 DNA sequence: TGTGCCACCAGTGCTAGAGACGGTCGACCGCAAGAGACCCAGTACCTC.

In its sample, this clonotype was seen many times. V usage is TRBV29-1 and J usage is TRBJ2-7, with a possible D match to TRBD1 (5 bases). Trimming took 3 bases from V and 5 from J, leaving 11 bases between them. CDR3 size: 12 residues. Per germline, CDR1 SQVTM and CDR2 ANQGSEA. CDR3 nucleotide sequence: TGCAGCGTTGAGGCAGGGCTCCACGAGCAGTACTTC. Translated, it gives CSVEAGLHEQYF.

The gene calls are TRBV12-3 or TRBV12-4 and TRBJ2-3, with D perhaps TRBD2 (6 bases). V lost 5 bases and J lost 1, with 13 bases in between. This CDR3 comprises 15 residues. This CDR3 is CASSELSGRTDTQYF. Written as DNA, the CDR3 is TGTGCCAGCAGTGAACTTAGCGGACGCACAGATACGCAGTATTTT.

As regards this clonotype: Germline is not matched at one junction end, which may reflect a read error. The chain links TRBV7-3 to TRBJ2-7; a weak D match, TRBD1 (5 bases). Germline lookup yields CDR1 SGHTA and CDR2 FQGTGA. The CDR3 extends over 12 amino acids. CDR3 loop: CASSLTGREQYF. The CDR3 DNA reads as TGTGCCAGCAGCCTAACAGGAAGGGAGCAGTACTTC.

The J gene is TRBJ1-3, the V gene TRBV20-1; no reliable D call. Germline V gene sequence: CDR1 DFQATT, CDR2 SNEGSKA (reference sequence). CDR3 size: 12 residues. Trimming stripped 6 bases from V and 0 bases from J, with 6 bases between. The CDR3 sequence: CSAGSSGNTIYF. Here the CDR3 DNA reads TGCAGTGCAGGAAGCTCTGGAAACACCATATATTTT.

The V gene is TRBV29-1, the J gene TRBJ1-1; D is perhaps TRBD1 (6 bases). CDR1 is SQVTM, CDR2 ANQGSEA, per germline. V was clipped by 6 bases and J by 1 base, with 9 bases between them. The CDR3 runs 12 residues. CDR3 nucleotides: TGCAGCGTCCAACAGGGGAACACTGAAGCTTTCTTT. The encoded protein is CSVQQGNTEAFF.

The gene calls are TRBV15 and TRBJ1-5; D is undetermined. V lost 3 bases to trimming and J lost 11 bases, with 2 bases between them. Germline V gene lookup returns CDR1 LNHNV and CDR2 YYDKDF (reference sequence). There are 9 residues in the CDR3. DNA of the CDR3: TGTGCCACCAGCAGGACCCAGCATTTT. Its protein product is CATSRTQHF. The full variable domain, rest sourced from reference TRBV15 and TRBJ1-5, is DAMVIQNPRYQVTQFGKPVTLSCSQTLNHNVMYWYQQKSSQAPKLLFHYYDKDFNNEADTPDNFQSRRPNTSFCFLDIRSPGLGDTAMYLCATSRTQHFGDGTRLSIL.

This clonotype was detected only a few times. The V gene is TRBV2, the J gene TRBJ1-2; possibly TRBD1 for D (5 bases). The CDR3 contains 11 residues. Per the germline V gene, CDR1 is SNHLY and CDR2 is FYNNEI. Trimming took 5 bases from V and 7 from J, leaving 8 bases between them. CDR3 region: CASSQGIGYTF. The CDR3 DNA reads TGTGCCAGCAGTCAGGGTATTGGCTACACCTTC.